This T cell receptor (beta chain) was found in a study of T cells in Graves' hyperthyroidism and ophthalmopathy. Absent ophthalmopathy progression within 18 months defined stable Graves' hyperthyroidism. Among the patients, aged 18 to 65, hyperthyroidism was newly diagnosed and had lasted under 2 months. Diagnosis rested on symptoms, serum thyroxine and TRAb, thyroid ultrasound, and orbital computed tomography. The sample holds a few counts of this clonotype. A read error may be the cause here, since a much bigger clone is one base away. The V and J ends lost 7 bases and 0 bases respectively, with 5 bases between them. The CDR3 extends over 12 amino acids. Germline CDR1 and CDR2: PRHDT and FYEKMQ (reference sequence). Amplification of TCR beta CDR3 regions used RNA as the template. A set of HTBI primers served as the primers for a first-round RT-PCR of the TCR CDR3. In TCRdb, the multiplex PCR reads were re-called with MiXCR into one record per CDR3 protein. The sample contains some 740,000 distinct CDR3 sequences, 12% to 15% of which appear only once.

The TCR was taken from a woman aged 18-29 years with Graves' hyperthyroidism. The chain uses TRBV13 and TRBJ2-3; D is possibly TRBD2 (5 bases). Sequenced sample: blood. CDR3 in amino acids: CASTGSTDTQYF. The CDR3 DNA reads TGTGCCAGCACGGGGAGCACAGATACGCAGTATTTT.